This paragraph covers one TCR beta chain sequence. Its target is unknown. This CDR3 has 14 residues. V was pared by 1 base and J by 7 bases, with 11 bases between. The germline CDR1 and CDR2 sequences are LNHNV and YYDKDF (reference sequence). These data come from a study of cytomegalovirus exposure and HLA in healthy donors. Broader study findings: Some segments of the V type, notably TRBV6-2 and TRBV6-3, were excluded as indistinguishable. The study found most TCR sequences rare, yet found some public TCRs in many donors.

Both 60 Vbeta primers and 13 Jbeta primers went into the PCR. Sequenced by immunoSEQ multiplex PCR; TCRdb stores in-frame clones only, minus some. The sample shows over 150,000 clones, approximately 84% of them seen only once. Sequenced: PBMCs. J is TRBJ2-1 and V is TRBV15; a possible D gene is TRBD2 (7 bases). The clonotype originates from a girl aged 10 to 17 in good health and CMV-seropositive. The chain's CDR3 is CATSRGGGGNEQFF. In DNA form, the CDR3 reads TGTGCCACCAGCAGAGGGGGAGGGGGAAATGAGCAGTTCTTC.